Here is one TCR beta chain with its context. Per the original methods: Estimated nucleated cell counts came from reference gene primer amplification. The table came from immunoSEQ multiplex PCR; TCRdb's copy has only in-frame clones and leaves some out. V and J calls and clone size are copied from that table; D and trimming were computed from the DNA. The data show 140,000 to 150,000 clones, 65% to 90% seen once. These data belong to a study of blood T cell repertoires in COVID-19. This CDR3 has 12 residues. The germline V gene has CDR1 SQVTM and CDR2 ANQGSEA. After removal of 4 bases from V and 4 bases from J, the junction contained 4 bases not matched to a gene.

The chain is built from TRBV29-1 and TRBJ2-7, with 7 bases lining up with TRBD2. The receptor comes from a human donor in a cohort sampled during active COVID-19. Sequenced input: peripheral blood. The DNA for the CDR3 is TGCAGCGTTGTCGGGGAGGGGTACGAGCAGTACTTC. Amino acids: CSVVGEGYEQYF.